This T cell receptor (beta chain) comes out of a study of identifying expanded T cells in peripheral blood. Study-level points and caveats: Technical replicates showed around 1.2 changed clones; roughly two weeks 15 to 20; four weeks 19. Across healthy donors, higher total template counts meant significantly greater roughly two-week count variance.

Trimming cost V 5 bases and J 0 bases, with 9 bases left between them. CDR1 and CDR2 from the germline V gene are SGHTA and FQGNSA. This CDR3 contains 14 residues. To note about this clone: Its specificity is not known.

Collection occurred without any documented infections or immune events in donors. Generated by immunoSEQ multiplex PCR, the TCRdb table keeps only in-frame clones and is missing some. The repertoire has more than 45,000 clones, roughly 89% of them found once; the top ten carry about 3.7%. The receptor comes from a person aged 18-70 years in good health. The chain recombines TRBV7-2 with TRBJ2-3; D gene unclear. The sequencing sample was made of blood. This CDR3 is CASSPLSSTDTQYF. Written as DNA, the CDR3 is TGTGCCAGCAGCCCCCTTTCTAGCACAGATACGCAGTATTTT.